A single T cell receptor beta chain is shown here with its context. This sample was included in a study of blood T cell repertoires in COVID-19. Whole-study context: Some COVID-19 samples were acute and others convalescent; all came from the United States, Italy and Spain. In each case, the material was cDNA or gDNA derived from T cells, B-cell-depleted T cells, or PBMCs.

In the authors' workflow: Reference gene primer amplification gave estimated nucleated cell counts. The method was immunoSEQ multiplex PCR; TCRdb's version includes in-frame clones alone and lacks a portion of them. The V and J calls and clone size come from that table; D and trimming were worked out from the DNA. The sample holds more than 70,000 clones, around 75% seen once. J lost 3 bases, V lost 2 bases, and 4 bases had no gene match. In germline, CDR1 is LGHNA, CDR2 YSLEER. The CDR3 is made up of 14 amino acids. This TCR was sampled from a human donor in a cohort sampled during active COVID-19. The rearrangement links TRBV4-3 to TRBJ2-7; 7 bases align to TRBD1. Sequenced material: peripheral blood. CDR3 in amino acids: CASSQRQGLYEQYF. CDR3 bases: TGCGCCAGCAGCCAACGACAGGGCCTCTACGAGCAGTACTTC.